This T cell receptor (beta chain) was profiled in a study of T cell changes during pregnancy in multiple sclerosis (dated by TCRdb to 2018 to 2020). About the full investigation: The study looked at changes in the T cell repertoire across pregnancy in women with multiple sclerosis.

To note about this clone: Its antigen remains unidentified. No much larger clone is present one base from it, and per-base qualities are unavailable.

The germline V gene yields MNHEY for CDR1 and SVGAGI for CDR2. Trimming takes 6 bases from V and 1 base from J, and the germline ends sit 12 bases apart. From cysteine to phenylalanine, the CDR3 is 14 amino acids long. Only the CDR3 DNA is retained, 42 bases long and in frame from the first base. Library preparation was by the immunoSEQ multiplex PCR assay. The clones in this table, taken by TCRdb from immuneACCESS, are in-frame only. Not every clone is retained; where verified, under half of the shortfall comes from an unresolved V gene, and the cause of the rest is unknown. In this sample the table shows 50,000 to 75,000 clones, around 91% of which occur a single time. Approximately 1.5% of the sample rests with the top ten.

The sequencing here drew on peripheral blood, taken after pregnancy. This receptor was taken from a female donor in good health, enrolled as a control in a pregnancy study. The chain uses TRBV6-5 and TRBJ1-1; matching of 5 bases hints at TRBD1 as the D gene. The CDR3 is CASRFGQGNTEAFF. The DNA reads TGTGCCAGCAGGTTCGGTCAGGGGAACACTGAAGCTTTCTTT.